The source of this T cell receptor (beta chain) is a study of T cell repertoires in cytomegalovirus infection. Whole-study context: In the study, CMV epitopes included recently identified HLA-C-restricted and well-studied HLA-B-restricted ones. From public TCR beta signatures came an indication of both CMV infection and matching HLA type.

About this clonotype: Its target is not known. The germline gene is not matched at one end of the junction; a read error may be the cause.

The CDR3 runs to 16 residues. TCRdb recomputed calls from the reads with MiXCR, one row per CDR3 protein. The sample has approximately 990,000 distinct CDR3 sequences; 30% to 40% are singletons. Regarding the study as a whole: Frequencies of public TCR beta families were cumulated, and this identified carriers of CMV plus the relevant HLA. HLA-C-restricted, CMV-specific TCR beta clonotypes were dominant ex vivo.

The clonotype was recovered from a human donor in good health (CMV status not recorded). Some clones in this sample may be carry-over from other donors' samples. The chain couples TRBV12-3 or TRBV12-4 to TRBJ2-3, with D perhaps matching TRBD2 (6 bases). The source was cultured CD8+ T cells from PBMCs, collected from culture after CMV antigen stimulation. The CDR3 spells CASSPPRATSTETQYF. Written as DNA, the CDR3 is TGTGCCAGCAGCCCTCCAAGGGCAACTAGCACAGAAACGCAGTATTTT.